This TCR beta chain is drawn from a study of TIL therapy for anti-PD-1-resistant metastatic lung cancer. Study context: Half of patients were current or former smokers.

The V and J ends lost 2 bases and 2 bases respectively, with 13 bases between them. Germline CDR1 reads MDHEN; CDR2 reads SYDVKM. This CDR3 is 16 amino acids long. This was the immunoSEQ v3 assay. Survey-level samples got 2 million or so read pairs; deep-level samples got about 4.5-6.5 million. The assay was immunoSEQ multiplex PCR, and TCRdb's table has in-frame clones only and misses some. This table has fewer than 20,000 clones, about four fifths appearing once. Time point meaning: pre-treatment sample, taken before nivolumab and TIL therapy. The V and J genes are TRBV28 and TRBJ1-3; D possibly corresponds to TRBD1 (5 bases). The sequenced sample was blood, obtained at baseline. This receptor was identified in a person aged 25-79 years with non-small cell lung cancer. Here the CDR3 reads CASSLDQGVPGNTIYF. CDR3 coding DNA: TGTGCCAGCAGTTTAGATCAGGGAGTCCCTGGAAACACCATATATTTT. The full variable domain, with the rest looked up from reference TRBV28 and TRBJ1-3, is DVKVTQSSRYLVKRTGEKVFLECVQDMDHENMFWYRQDPGLGLRLIYFSYDVKMKEKGDIPEGYSVSREKKERFSLILESASTNQTSMYLCASSLDQGVPGNTIYFGEGSWLTVV.